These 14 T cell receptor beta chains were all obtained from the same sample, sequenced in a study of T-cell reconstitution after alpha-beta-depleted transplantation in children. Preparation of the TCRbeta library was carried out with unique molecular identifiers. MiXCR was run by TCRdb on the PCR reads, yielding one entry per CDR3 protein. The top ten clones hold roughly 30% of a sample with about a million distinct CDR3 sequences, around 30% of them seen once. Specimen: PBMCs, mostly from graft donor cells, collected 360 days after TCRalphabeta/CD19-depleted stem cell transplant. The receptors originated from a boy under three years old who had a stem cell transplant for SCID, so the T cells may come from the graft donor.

DNA for the CDR3: TGTGCCAGCAGTTATAACAGGGTGAACACTGAAGCTTTCTTT. The encoded protein is CASSYNRVNTEAFF. The chain is built from TRBV6-2 or TRBV6-3 and TRBJ1-1; a possible D gene is TRBD1 (6 bases). V was trimmed by 3 bases and J by 0 bases, leaving 8 bases between them. In germline, CDR1 is MNHEY, CDR2 SVGEGT. The CDR3 runs to 14 residues.

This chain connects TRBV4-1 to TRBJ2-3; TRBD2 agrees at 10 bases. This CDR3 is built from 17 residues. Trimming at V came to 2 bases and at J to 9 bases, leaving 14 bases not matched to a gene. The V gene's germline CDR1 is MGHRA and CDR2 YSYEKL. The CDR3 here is CASSQPGLARSRWTQYF. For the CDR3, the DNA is TGCGCCAGCAGCCAACCGGGACTAGCGAGGTCGAGGTGGACGCAGTATTTT.

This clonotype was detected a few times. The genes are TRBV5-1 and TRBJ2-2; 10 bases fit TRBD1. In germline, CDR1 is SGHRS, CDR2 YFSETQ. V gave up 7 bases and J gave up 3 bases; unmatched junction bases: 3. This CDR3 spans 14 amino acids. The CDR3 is CASQTGGHTGELFF. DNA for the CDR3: TGCGCCAGCCAGACAGGGGGCCACACCGGGGAGCTGTTTTTT.

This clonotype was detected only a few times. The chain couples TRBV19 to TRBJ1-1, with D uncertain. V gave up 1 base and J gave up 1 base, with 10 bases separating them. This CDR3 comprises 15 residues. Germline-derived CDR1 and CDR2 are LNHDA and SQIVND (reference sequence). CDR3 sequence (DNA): TGTGCCAGTAGTATAGGGCCTTCTAAGAACACTGAAGCTTTCTTT. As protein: CASSIGPSKNTEAFF.

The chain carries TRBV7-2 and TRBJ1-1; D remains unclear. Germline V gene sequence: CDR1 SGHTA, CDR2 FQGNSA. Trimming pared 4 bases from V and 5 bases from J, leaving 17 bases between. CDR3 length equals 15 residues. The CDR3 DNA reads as TGTGCCAGCAGCTCCCGACCCAACTCGAGGACTGAAGCTTTCTTT. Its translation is CASSSRPNSRTEAFF.

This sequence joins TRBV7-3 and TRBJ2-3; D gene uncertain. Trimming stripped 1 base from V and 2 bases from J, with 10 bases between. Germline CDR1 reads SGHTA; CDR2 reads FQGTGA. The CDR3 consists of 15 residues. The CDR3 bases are TGTGCCAGCAGCTTAAAGGGCAGGCCCACAGATACGCAGTATTTT. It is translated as CASSLKGRPTDTQYF.

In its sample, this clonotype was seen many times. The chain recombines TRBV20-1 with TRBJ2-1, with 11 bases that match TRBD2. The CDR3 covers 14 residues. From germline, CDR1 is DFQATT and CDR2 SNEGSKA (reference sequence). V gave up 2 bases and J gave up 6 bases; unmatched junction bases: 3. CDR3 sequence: CSARLAGGSNEQFF. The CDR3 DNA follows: TGCAGTGCTAGACTAGCGGGGGGCAGCAATGAGCAGTTCTTC.

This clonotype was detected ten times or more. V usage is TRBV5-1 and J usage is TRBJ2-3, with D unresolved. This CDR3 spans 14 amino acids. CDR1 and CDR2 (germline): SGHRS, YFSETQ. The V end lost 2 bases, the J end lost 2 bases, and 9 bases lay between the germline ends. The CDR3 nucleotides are TGCGCCAGCAGCTTAGATAGAGACACAGATACGCAGTATTTT. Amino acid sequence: CASSLDRDTDTQYF. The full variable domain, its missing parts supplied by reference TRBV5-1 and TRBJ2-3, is KAGVTQTPRYLIKTRGQQVTLSCSPISGHRSVSWYQQTPGQGLQFLFEYFSETQRNKGNFPGRFSGRQFSNSRSEMNVSTLELGDSALYLCASSLDRDTDTQYFGPGTRLTVL.

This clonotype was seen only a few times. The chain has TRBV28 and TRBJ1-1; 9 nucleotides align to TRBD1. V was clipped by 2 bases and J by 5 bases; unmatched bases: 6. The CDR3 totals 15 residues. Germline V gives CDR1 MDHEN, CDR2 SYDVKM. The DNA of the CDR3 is TGTGCCAGCAGTTTAGGTGGGACAGGGAGGACTGAAGCTTTCTTT. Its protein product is CASSLGGTGRTEAFF.

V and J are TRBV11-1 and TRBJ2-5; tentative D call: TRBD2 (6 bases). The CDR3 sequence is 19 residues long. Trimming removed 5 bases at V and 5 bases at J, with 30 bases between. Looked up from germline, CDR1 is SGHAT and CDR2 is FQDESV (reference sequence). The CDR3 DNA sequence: TGTGCCAGCAGCCCTGGGCGAGGAACGTGGGGCGGGGTCCAGGAGACCCAGTACTTC. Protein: CASSPGRGTWGGVQETQYF.

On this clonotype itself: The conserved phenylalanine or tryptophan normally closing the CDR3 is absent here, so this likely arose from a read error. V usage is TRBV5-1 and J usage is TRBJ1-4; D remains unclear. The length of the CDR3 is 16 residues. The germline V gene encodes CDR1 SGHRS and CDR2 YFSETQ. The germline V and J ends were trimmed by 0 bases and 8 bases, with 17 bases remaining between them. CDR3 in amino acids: CASSLGWRHLGEKLFC. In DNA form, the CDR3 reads TGCGCCAGCAGCTTGGGTTGGAGGCACCTAGGCGAAAAACTGTTTTGT.

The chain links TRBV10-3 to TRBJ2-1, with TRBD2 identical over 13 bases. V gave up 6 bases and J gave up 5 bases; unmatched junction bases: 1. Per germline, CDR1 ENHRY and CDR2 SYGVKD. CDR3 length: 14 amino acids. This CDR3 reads CAIRGLAGDNEQFF. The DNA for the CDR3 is TGTGCCATCAGAGGACTAGCGGGGGACAATGAGCAGTTCTTC.

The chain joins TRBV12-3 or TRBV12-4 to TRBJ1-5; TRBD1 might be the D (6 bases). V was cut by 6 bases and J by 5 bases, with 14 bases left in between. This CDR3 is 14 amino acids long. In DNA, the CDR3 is TGTGCCAGCAGCCCGGACAGTTTCTATCAGCCCCAGCATTTT. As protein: CASSPDSFYQPQHF.

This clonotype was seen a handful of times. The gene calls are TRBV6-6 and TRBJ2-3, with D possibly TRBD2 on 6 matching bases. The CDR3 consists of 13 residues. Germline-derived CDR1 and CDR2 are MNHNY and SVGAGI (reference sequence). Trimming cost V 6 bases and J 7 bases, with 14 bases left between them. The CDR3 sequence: CASSRLGPNTQYF. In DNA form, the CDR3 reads TGTGCCAGCAGCAGACTAGGCCCGAATACGCAGTATTTT.